Listed below are T cell receptor beta chains from one sample, sequenced in a study of neurological immune-mediated disorders. TCRdb used MiXCR to reprocess the 5' RACE reads, holding one entry per CDR3 protein. The sample shows approximately 45,000 distinct CDR3 sequences, roughly 14% of them seen only once. The sequencing input was PBMCs. The receptors here all came from a man in his thirties or forties in good health. CDR3s include the opening cysteine and the closing phenylalanine or tryptophan. The D gene is left open where the match is weak. The listing skips clone size in some rows; elsewhere it reads once, few, many or a size class.

CDR3 DNA: TGTGCCAGCCAAAGGGGACAGAGCCTAGCCAAAAACATTCAGTACTTC
CDR3 protein: CASQRGQSLAKNIQYF
clone size: many
J gene: TRBJ2-4
V gene: TRBV7-9
CDR3 length: 16
D gene: TRBD1

CDR3 DNA: TGCGCCAGCAGTGAGCAGAAGGTGGGCGCTTCACCCCTCCACTTT
CDR3 protein: CASSEQKVGASPLHF
clone size: -
J gene: TRBJ1-6
V gene: TRBV10-2
CDR3 length: 15
D gene: -

CDR3 DNA: TGTGCCAGCAGTGACGGGGGGACAGGGCAGATCACAGATACGCAGTATTTT
CDR3 protein: CASSDGGTGQITDTQYF
clone size: many
J gene: TRBJ2-3
V gene: TRBV28
CDR3 length: 17
D gene: TRBD1

CDR3 DNA: TGTGCCAGCAGCCAATGGACGGAAAACATTCAGTACTTC
CDR3 protein: CASSQWTENIQYF
clone size: -
J gene: TRBJ2-4
V gene: TRBV14
CDR3 length: 13
D gene: -

CDR3 DNA: TGTGCCAGCGGGGCTACTAGCGGGGCCTACAATGAGCAGTTCTTC
CDR3 protein: CASGATSGAYNEQFF
clone size: -
J gene: TRBJ2-1
V gene: TRBV7-6
CDR3 length: 15
D gene: TRBD2

CDR3 DNA: TGCGCCAGCAGCTTAACCGGACAGGCGGGCGAGCAGTACTTC
CDR3 protein: CASSLTGQAGEQYF
clone size: many
J gene: TRBJ2-7
V gene: TRBV5-1
CDR3 length: 14
D gene: TRBD1

CDR3 DNA: TGCAGCCTCTCCAGCAGGGGAGGCAATCAGCCCCAGCATTTT
CDR3 protein: CSLSSRGGNQPQHF
clone size: many
J gene: TRBJ1-5
V gene: TRBV20-1
CDR3 length: 14
D gene: -

CDR3 DNA: TGTGCCAGCAGTGAAGCGCCTGCGTCCCCGACCCGAGGTGGTGGCTACACCTTC
CDR3 protein: CASSEAPASPTRGGGYTF
clone size: -
J gene: TRBJ1-2
V gene: TRBV2
CDR3 length: 18
D gene: -

CDR3 DNA: TGTGCCACCCAACAGGACACCTCCTACGAGCAGTACTTC
CDR3 protein: CATQQDTSYEQYF
clone size: few
J gene: TRBJ2-7
V gene: TRBV24-1
CDR3 length: 13
D gene: -

CDR3 DNA: TGTGCCAGCAGCCTGACAGGGGTGAACATTCAGTACTTC
CDR3 protein: CASSLTGVNIQYF
clone size: many
J gene: TRBJ2-4
V gene: TRBV14
CDR3 length: 13
D gene: TRBD1

CDR3 DNA: TGTGCCAGCAGCCAAGATATCCGGGGAGGGAGCACAGATACGCAGTATTTT
CDR3 protein: CASSQDIRGGSTDTQYF
clone size: many
J gene: TRBJ2-3
V gene: TRBV3-1
CDR3 length: 17
D gene: TRBD2

CDR3 DNA: TGTGCCAGCAGCCAAGTTCCGGCGGCCTCCTACGAGCAGTACTTC
CDR3 protein: CASSQVPAASYEQYF
clone size: many
J gene: TRBJ2-7
V gene: TRBV3-1
CDR3 length: 15
D gene: -